The next 18 T cell receptor beta chains were all read from a single sample in a study of T-cell memory formation after mild COVID-19. TCRdb independently ran MiXCR on the 5' RACE reads; one entry per CDR3 protein. The sample holds roughly 550,000 distinct CDR3 sequences, around 20% seen once. Sample: PBMCs or a T cell subset sorted from them (not recorded which). The receptors come from an adult woman who had mild COVID-19 (a few samples of this study predate the infection). Cell type and time point are not known.

The chain employs TRBV7-2 and TRBJ2-7; 7 nucleotides agree with TRBD1. The CDR3 is made up of 14 amino acids. Germline-derived CDR1 and CDR2 are SGHTA and FQGNSA. The trim removed 5 bases at V and 2 bases at J, leaving 6 bases unmatched. The CDR3 DNA reads TGTGCCAGCAGCACTAACAGGGGACCCTACGAGCAGTACTTC. Translated: CASSTNRGPYEQYF.

This chain uses TRBV7-9 with TRBJ2-1, with TRBD2 identical over 10 bases. With 1 base clipped from V and 5 bases from J, the junction kept 8 bases outside the gene matches. CDR1 SEHNR and CDR2 FQNEAQ come from the germline V gene (reference sequence). The CDR3 contains 17 residues. The CDR3 DNA sequence: TGTGCCAGCAGCTTAGTTGCTAGCGGGGGTGAAAACAATGAGCAGTTCTTC. Translation: CASSLVASGGENNEQFF.

The gene calls are TRBV24-1 and TRBJ2-5; 9 bases map to TRBD1. CDR3 size: 15 residues. The germline gives CDR1 KGHDR, CDR2 SFDVKD. V was clipped by 9 bases and J by 5 bases; unmatched bases: 12. The CDR3 loop reads CATQSGQGRIETQYF. DNA for the CDR3: TGTGCCACCCAGAGCGGACAGGGGCGTATTGAGACCCAGTACTTC.

This clonotype was detected a few times. The chain recombines TRBV7-2 with TRBJ2-3; the D gene is possibly TRBD2 (5 bases). V gave up 4 bases and J gave up 5 bases, with 10 bases separating them. The CDR3 sequence is 13 residues long. Germline V gives CDR1 SGHTA, CDR2 FQGNSA. CDR3 nucleotide sequence: TGTGCCAGCAGCTATAGAAGCGGAGATACGCAGTATTTT. Residues: CASSYRSGDTQYF.

The chain links TRBV15 to TRBJ1-2, with TRBD1 as a possible D gene (5 bases). This CDR3 contains 15 residues. CDR1 and CDR2 (germline): LNHNV, YYDKDF (reference sequence). V lost 0 bases to trimming and J lost 8 bases, with 16 bases between them. This CDR3 is CATSRDFQGPLGYTF. The CDR3 nucleotides are TGTGCCACCAGCAGAGATTTTCAGGGACCCCTGGGCTACACCTTC.

This clonotype turned up a few times. The V and J genes are TRBV29-1 and TRBJ1-1; the match to TRBD1 covers 9 bases. The V segment lost 4 bases and the J segment 3 bases; nucleotides outside the gene matches: 3. The CDR3 totals 13 residues. Germline lookup yields CDR1 SQVTM and CDR2 ANQGSEA. The CDR3 protein is CSVVGTGHTEAFF. The CDR3 DNA follows: TGCAGCGTTGTCGGGACAGGGCACACTGAAGCTTTCTTT. Variable domain in full (rest from reference TRBV29-1 and TRBJ1-1): SAVISQKPSRDICQRGTSLTIQCQVDSQVTMMFWYRQQPGQSLTLIATANQGSEATYESGFVIDKFPISRPNLTFSTLTVSNMSPEDSSIYLCSVVGTGHTEAFFGQGTRLTVV.

The chain links TRBV7-9 to TRBJ2-1; no clear D gene. Between the trimmed V and J ends, which lost 3 bases and 9 bases, there was a span of 15 bases. CDR3 length equals 14 residues. Per germline, CDR1 SEHNR and CDR2 FQNEAQ (reference sequence). This CDR3 is CASSLESVLGEQFF. For the CDR3, the DNA is TGTGCCAGCAGCTTGGAGTCGGTTCTCGGTGAGCAGTTCTTC.

This clonotype was counted only a few times. The V and J genes are TRBV10-3 and TRBJ2-7, with 7 bases identical to TRBD1. This CDR3 spans 16 amino acids. Germline V gives CDR1 ENHRY, CDR2 SYGVKD. V shed 2 bases and J 2 bases; nucleotides not matched to a gene: 9. The chain's CDR3 is CAISEPPDRTAYEQYF. In DNA, the CDR3 is TGTGCCATCAGTGAGCCCCCGGACAGGACCGCCTACGAGCAGTACTTC.

This clonotype showed up just a few times. The chain couples TRBV6-6 to TRBJ2-3; D is perhaps TRBD2 (5 bases). This CDR3 contains 17 residues. With 0 bases removed from V and 0 bases from J, the gap between germline ends came to 13 bases. Looked up from germline, CDR1 is MNHNY and CDR2 is SVGAGI (reference sequence). As DNA, the CDR3 is TGTGCCAGCAGTTACTCTCGACCGGGCGGGAGCACAGATACGCAGTATTTT. Encoded protein: CASSYSRPGGSTDTQYF.

This clonotype was counted a few times. This chain connects TRBV7-9 to TRBJ2-3, with a weak D call TRBD1 (6 bases). CDR1 and CDR2 (germline): SEHNR, FQNEAQ (reference sequence). CDR3 length: 16 amino acids. Trimming pared 2 bases from V and 6 bases from J, leaving 18 bases between. CDR3 sequence (DNA): TGTGCCAGCAGCTTAAGGGTCGGACCGAGGGGGGATACGCAGTATTTT. Protein: CASSLRVGPRGDTQYF.

This clonotype was observed a few times. The rearrangement joins TRBV30 to TRBJ2-1; 11 nucleotides agree with TRBD1. Germline trimming cut 0 bases from V and 8 bases from J; bases unmatched to any gene: 6. This CDR3 has 15 residues. Germline V gene lookup returns CDR1 GTSNPN and CDR2 SVGIG (reference sequence). The CDR3: CAWSVGTGGFDEQFF. The CDR3 nucleotides are TGTGCCTGGAGTGTTGGGACAGGGGGATTTGATGAGCAGTTCTTC.

The chain links TRBV28 to TRBJ1-5; TRBD1 agrees at 8 bases. Germline-derived CDR1 and CDR2 are MDHEN and SYDVKM. The CDR3 sequence is 18 residues long. The V gene end was trimmed by 5 bases and the J gene end by 2 bases; junction bases not matched to a gene: 14. Here the CDR3 DNA reads TGTGCCAGCAGTCGAAGTTGGACAGGGAGGATGGGCAATCAGCCCCAGCATTTT. Protein: CASSRSWTGRMGNQPQHF.

This clonotype was seen more than once but under ten times. The chain combines TRBV5-1 with TRBJ2-7, with TRBD1 matching over 7 bases. V was clipped by 3 bases and J by 5 bases; unmatched bases: 8. CDR1 and CDR2 from the germline V gene are SGHRS and YFSETQ. CDR3 length equals 14 residues. The CDR3 nucleotides read TGCGCCAGCAGCTCCCGACAGGGAGTTCACGAGCAGTACTTC. It specifies CASSSRQGVHEQYF. Using reference TRBV5-1 and TRBJ2-7 for the parts outside the CDR3, the full variable domain is KAGVTQTPRYLIKTRGQQVTLSCSPISGHRSVSWYQQTPGQGLQFLFEYFSETQRNKGNFPGRFSGRQFSNSRSEMNVSTLELGDSALYLCASSSRQGVHEQYFGPGTRLTVT.

In its sample, this clonotype was seen a few times. V and J are TRBV30 and TRBJ2-1; D unresolved. Germline loops: CDR1 GTSNPN, CDR2 SVGIG (reference sequence). This CDR3 contains 13 residues. Trimming took off 0 bases at V and 10 bases at J, with 13 bases between the two ends. CDR3 loop: CAWSVVREGEQFF. In DNA form, the CDR3 reads TGTGCCTGGAGTGTAGTGCGCGAAGGGGAGCAGTTCTTC.

V gene TRBV3-1 combines with J gene TRBJ2-6; 11 bases map to TRBD2. This CDR3 has 18 residues. Germline-derived CDR1 and CDR2 are LGHDT and YNNKEL (reference sequence). The V segment lost 4 bases and the J segment 4 bases; nucleotides outside the gene matches: 9. The CDR3 loop reads CASSPRLAGNVGANVLTF. The CDR3 DNA reads TGTGCCAGCAGCCCGCGACTAGCGGGAAATGTGGGGGCCAACGTCCTGACTTTC.

The V call is TRBV18, the J call TRBJ2-2; D perhaps matches TRBD1 (6 bases). Germline CDR1 reads KGHSH; CDR2 reads LQKENI. Trimming cost V 0 bases and J 6 bases, with 8 bases left between them. This CDR3 comprises 14 residues. The CDR3 region is CASSPPQGPGELFF. In DNA, the CDR3 is TGTGCCAGCTCACCACCACAGGGCCCCGGGGAGCTGTTTTTT.

The chain couples TRBV11-2 to TRBJ2-1; D possibly corresponds to TRBD2 (5 bases). This CDR3 contains 13 residues. V was shortened by 2 bases and J by 9 bases, with 11 bases between the two germline ends. Germline V CDR1 and CDR2: SGHAT, FQNNGV. The CDR3 nucleotides are TGTGCCAGCAGCTTAACCGGGATTGGTGAGCAGTTCTTC. This encodes CASSLTGIGEQFF.

This clonotype occurred many times. The chain carries TRBV7-6 and TRBJ2-7, with 7 bases that match TRBD1. The trim removed 1 base at V and 2 bases at J, leaving 5 bases unmatched. CDR1 and CDR2 from the germline V gene are SGHVS and FNYEAQ. CDR3 length equals 15 residues. CDR3 DNA: TGTGCCAGCAGCTTAGGGACAGGAGATACCTACGAGCAGTACTTC. Encoded protein: CASSLGTGDTYEQYF. Complete variable domain (other parts from reference TRBV7-6 and TRBJ2-7): GAGVSQSPRYKVTKRGQDVALRCDPISGHVSLYWYRQALGQGPEFLTYFNYEAQQDKSGLPNDRFSAERPEGSISTLTIQRTEQRDSAMYRCASSLGTGDTYEQYFGPGTRLTVT.